This T cell receptor (beta chain) was sequenced for a study of identical twins. Notes on the study in general: Invariant MAIT and iNKT cells could partly confound zero-insertion analyses. Excess twin sharing in beta out-of-frame sequences was weaker.

This clonotype showed up just a few times. The antigen is undetermined. Trimming left V 4 bases short and J 0 bases short, with 9 bases between. The CDR3 loop spans 15 amino acids. CDR1 and CDR2 from the germline V gene are SNHLY and FYNNEI. MiXCR, applied by TCRdb to the 5' RACE reads, yields one record per CDR3 protein. The table has about 460,000 distinct CDR3 sequences, 13% to 15% seen once. Separately, the same data were catalogued under a study of yellow fever vaccine responses in identical twins.

The rearrangement uses TRBV2 and TRBJ1-4; D is undetermined. The specimen was CD4+ T cells sorted from blood. This TCR derives from a woman aged 18-35 years in good health. Written as DNA, the CDR3 is TGTGCCAGCAGTGTTCGGCATGCAACTAATGAAAAACTGTTTTTT. Protein product: CASSVRHATNEKLFF.